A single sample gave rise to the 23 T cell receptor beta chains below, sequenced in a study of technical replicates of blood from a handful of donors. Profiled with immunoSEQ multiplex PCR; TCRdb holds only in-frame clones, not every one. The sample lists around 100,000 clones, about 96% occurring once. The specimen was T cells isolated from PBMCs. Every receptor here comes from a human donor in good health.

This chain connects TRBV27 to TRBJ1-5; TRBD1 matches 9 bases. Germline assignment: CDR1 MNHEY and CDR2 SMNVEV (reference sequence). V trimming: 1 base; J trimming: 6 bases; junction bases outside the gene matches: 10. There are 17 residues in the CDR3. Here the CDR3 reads CASSLFGTGKLGQPQHF. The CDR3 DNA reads TGTGCCAGCAGTTTATTCGGGACAGGGAAGTTGGGTCAGCCCCAGCATTTT.

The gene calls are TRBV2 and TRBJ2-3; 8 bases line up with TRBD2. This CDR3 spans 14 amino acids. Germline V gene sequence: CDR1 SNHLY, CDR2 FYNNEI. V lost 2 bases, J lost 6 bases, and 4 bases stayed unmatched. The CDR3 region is CASSENGRGDTQYF. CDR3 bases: TGTGCCAGCAGTGAAAACGGGAGGGGGGATACGCAGTATTTT.

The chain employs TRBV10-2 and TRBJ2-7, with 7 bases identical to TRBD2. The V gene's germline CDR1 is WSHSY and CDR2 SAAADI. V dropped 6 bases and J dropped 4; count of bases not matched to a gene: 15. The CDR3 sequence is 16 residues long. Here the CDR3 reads CASRALAGEGKYEQYF. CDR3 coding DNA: TGCGCCAGCAGGGCCCTGGCGGGAGAAGGAAAATACGAGCAGTACTTC.

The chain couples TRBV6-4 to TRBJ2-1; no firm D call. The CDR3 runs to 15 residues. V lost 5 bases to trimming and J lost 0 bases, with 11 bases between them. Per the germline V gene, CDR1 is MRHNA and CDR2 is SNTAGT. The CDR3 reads CASSLVPSSYNEQFF. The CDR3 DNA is TGTGCCAGCAGTCTAGTACCGAGCTCCTACAATGAGCAGTTCTTC.

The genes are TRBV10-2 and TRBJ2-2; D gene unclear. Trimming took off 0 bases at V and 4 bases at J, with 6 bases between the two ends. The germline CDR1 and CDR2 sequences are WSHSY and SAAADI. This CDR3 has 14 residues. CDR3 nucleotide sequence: TGCGCCAGCAGTGAGTCCCCGGGCACCGGGGAGCTGTTTTTT. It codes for CASSESPGTGELFF.

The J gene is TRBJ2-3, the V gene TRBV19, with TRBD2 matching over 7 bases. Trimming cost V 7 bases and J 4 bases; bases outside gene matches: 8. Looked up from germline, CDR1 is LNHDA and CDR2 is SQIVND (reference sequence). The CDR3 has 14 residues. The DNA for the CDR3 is TGTGCCAGTACTCAGGGAGGGGCCCCAGATACGCAGTATTTT. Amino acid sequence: CASTQGGAPDTQYF.

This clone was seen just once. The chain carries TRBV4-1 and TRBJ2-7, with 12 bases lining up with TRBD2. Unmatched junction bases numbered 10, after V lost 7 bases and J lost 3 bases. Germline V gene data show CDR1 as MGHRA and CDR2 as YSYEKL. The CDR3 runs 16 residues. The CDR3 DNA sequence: TGCGCCAGCACCCTAAGGACTAGCGGGACTGGCTACGAGCAGTACTTC. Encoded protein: CASTLRTSGTGYEQYF.

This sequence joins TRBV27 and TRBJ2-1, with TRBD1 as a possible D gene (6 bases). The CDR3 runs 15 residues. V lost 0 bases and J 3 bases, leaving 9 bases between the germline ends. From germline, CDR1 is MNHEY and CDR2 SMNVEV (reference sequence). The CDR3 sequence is CASSLSTDSYNEQFF. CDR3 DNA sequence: TGTGCCAGCAGTTTATCAACGGACAGCTACAATGAGCAGTTCTTC.

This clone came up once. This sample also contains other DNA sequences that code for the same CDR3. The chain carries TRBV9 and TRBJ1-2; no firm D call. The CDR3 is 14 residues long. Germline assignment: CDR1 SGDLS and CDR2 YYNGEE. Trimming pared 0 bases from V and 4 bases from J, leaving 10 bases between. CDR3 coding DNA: TGTGCCAGCAGCGTAGGGGGAGGCAGCTATGGCTACACCTTC. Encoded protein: CASSVGGGSYGYTF. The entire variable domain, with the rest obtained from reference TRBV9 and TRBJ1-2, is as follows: DSGVTQTPKHLITATGQRVTLRCSPRSGDLSVYWYQQSLDQGLQFLIQYYNGEERAKGNILERFSAQQFPDLHSELNLSSLELGDSALYFCASSVGGGSYGYTFGSGTRLTVV.

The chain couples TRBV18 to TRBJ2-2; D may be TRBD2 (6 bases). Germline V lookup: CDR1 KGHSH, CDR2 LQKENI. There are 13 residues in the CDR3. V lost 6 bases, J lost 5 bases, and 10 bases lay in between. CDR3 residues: CASSPGSTGELFF. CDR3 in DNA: TGTGCCAGCTCGCCCGGGAGTACCGGGGAGCTGTTTTTT.

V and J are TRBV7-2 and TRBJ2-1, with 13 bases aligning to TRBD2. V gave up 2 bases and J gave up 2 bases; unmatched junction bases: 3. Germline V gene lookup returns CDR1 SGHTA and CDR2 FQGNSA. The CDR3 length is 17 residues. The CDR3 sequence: CASSLPGLAGAYNEQFF. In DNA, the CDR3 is TGTGCCAGCAGCTTACCAGGACTAGCGGGAGCCTACAATGAGCAGTTCTTC.

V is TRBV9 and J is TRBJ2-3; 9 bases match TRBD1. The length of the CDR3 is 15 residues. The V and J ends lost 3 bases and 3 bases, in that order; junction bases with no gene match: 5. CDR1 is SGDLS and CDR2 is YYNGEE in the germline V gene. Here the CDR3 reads CASSAEGQGTDTQYF. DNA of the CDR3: TGTGCCAGCAGCGCAGAGGGACAGGGTACAGATACGCAGTATTTT.

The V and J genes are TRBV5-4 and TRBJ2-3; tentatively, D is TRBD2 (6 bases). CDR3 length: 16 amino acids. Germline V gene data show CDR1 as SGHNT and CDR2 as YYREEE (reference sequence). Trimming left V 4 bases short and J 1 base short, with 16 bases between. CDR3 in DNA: TGTGCCAGCAGCCGAGTCGGGGCTAGCGGCACAGATACGCAGTATTTT. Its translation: CASSRVGASGTDTQYF.

The CDR3 loop reads CASSLATSYTDTQYF. The CDR3 region has the DNA TGTGCCAGCAGCTTGGCGACTAGCTACACAGATACGCAGTATTTT. This sequence joins TRBV5-4 and TRBJ2-3, with 7 bases fitting TRBD2. Trimming cost V 0 bases and J 2 bases; bases outside gene matches: 3. The CDR3 contains 15 residues. The germline CDR1 and CDR2 sequences are SGHNT and YYREEE (reference sequence). Looking up the rest from reference TRBV5-4 and TRBJ2-3 gives the full variable domain: ETGVTQSPTHLIKTRGQQVTLRCSSQSGHNTVSWYQQALGQGPQFIFQYYREEENGRGNFPPRFSGLQFPNYSSELNVNALELDDSALYLCASSLATSYTDTQYFGPGTRLTVL.

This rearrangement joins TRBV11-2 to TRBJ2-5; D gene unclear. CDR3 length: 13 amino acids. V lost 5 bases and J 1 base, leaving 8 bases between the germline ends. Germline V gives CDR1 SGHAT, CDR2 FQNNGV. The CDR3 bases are TGTGCCAGCAGCCCAGACTTCCAAGAGACCCAGTACTTC. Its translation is CASSPDFQETQYF.

The CDR3 DNA reads TGTGCCAGCAGACTGACAGGGTCAACCGGGGAGCTGTTTTTT. Protein sequence: CASRLTGSTGELFF. The gene calls are TRBV7-3 and TRBJ2-2; TRBD1 agrees at 7 bases. V dropped 6 bases and J dropped 5; count of bases not matched to a gene: 6. Germline CDR1 and CDR2: SGHTA and FQGTGA. The CDR3 runs to 14 residues.

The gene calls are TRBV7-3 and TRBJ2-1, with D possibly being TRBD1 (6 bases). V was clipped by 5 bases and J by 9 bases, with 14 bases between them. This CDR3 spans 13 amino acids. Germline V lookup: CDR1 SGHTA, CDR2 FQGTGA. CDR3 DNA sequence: TGTGCCAGCAGCATGGGACAATGGGGTGAGCAGTTCTTC. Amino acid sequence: CASSMGQWGEQFF.

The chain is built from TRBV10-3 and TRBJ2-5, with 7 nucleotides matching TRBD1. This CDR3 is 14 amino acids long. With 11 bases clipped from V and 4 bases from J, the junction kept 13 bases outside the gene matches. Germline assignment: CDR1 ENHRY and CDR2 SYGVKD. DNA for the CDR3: TGTGCCTCACAAGGACAGGCTCAGAGAGAGACCCAGTACTTC. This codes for CASQGQAQRETQYF.

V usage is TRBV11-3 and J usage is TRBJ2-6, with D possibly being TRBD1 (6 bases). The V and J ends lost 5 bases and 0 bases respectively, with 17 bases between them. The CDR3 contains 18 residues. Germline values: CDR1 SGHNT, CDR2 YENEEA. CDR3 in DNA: TGTGCCAGCAGCCCATACAGGGTCTCATCCTCTGGGGCCAACGTCCTGACTTTC. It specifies CASSPYRVSSSGANVLTF.

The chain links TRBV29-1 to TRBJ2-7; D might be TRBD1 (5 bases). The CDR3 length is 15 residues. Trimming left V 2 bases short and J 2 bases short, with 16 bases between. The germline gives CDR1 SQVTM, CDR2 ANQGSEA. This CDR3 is CSVEYGASSTYEQYF. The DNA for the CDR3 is TGCAGCGTTGAATATGGGGCCTCCTCTACCTACGAGCAGTACTTC.

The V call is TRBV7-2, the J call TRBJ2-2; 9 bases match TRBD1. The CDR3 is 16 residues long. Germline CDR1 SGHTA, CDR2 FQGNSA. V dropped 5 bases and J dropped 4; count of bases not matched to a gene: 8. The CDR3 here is CASSEYRGRITGELFF. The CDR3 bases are TGTGCCAGCAGCGAATACAGGGGGCGAATCACCGGGGAGCTGTTTTTT.

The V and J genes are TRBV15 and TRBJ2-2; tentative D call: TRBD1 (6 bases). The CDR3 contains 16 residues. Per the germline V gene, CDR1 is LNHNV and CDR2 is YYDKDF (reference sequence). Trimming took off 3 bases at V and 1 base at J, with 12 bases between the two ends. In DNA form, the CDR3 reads TGTGCCACCAGCAGCCCTGAGGGACAGAACACCGGGGAGCTGTTTTTT. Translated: CATSSPEGQNTGELFF.

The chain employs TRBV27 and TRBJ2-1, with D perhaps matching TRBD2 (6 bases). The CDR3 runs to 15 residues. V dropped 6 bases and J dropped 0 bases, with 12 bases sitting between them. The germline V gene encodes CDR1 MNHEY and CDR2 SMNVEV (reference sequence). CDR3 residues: CASSRGIASYNEQFF. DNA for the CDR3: TGTGCCAGCAGCCGGGGGATAGCCTCCTACAATGAGCAGTTCTTC.